This TCR beta chain was captured in a study of cytomegalovirus exposure and HLA in healthy donors. V was pared by 8 bases and J by 5 bases, with 13 bases of the junction left unmatched. The CDR3 spans 15 residues. The primer mix had 60 Vbeta and 13 Jbeta primers. Libraries were prepared by immunoSEQ multiplex PCR; TCRdb keeps only in-frame clonotypes and omits some of them. Its table lists 130,000 to 150,000 clones. General observations from the study: The study carried out a later analysis of TCR beta sequences. It associated under 20,000 of them with specific HLA alleles at a false discovery rate of 0.05. Most subjects had HLA-A and HLA-B alleles reportedly predicted accurately by TCR beta sequences.

As for this clone: Its antigen is currently unknown.

The origin of this receptor is a woman in her fifties or sixties in good health and CMV-seronegative. The V and J genes are TRBV6-7 and TRBJ2-5; 8 positions match TRBD1. TRBV6-7 is flagged as an ORF with uncertain function. Sequencing was done on a sample of PBMCs. The CDR3 is CASPQGDYRGETQYF. CDR3 bases: TGTGCCAGCCCCCAAGGGGATTACAGGGGGGAGACCCAGTACTTC.